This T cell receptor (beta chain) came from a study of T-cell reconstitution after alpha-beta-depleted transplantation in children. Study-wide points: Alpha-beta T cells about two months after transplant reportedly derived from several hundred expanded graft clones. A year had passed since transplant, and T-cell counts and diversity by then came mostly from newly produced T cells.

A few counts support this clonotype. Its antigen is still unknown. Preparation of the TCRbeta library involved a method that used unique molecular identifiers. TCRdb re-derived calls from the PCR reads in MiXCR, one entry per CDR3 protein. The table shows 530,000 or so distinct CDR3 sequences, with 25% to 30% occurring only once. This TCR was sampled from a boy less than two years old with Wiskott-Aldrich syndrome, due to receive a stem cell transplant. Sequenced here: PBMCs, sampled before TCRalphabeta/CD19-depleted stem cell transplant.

The CDR3 loop reads CASSLIGDSRTEAFF. CDR3 in DNA: TGCGCCAGCAGCTTGATCGGGGACTCCCGCACTGAAGCTTTCTTT. This sequence joins TRBV5-1 and TRBJ1-1; D possibly corresponds to TRBD1 (5 bases). This CDR3 region has 15 residues. The germline V gene has CDR1 SGHRS and CDR2 YFSETQ. Trimming shortened V by 1 base and J by 4 bases, and 14 bases separated the two germline ends.